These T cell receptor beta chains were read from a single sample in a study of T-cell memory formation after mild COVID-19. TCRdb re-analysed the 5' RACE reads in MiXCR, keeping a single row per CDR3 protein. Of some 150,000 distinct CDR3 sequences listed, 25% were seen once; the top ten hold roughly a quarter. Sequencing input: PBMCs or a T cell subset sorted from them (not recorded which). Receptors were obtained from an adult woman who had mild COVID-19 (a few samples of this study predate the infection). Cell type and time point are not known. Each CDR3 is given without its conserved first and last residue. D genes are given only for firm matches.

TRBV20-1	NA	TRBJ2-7	SARSPGAMPGEQY
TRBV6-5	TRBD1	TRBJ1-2	ASSLQGARNGYT
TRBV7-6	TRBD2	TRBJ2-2	ASSPSASSGGAGGELF
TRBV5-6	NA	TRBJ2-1	ASTLIVLHEQF
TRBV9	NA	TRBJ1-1	ASSVGGTLGGNTEAF
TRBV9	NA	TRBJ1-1	ASSPWDNAEAF
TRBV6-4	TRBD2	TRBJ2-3	ASSKTSGGTDTQY
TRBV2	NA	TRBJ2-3	ASSRDKAGVTDTQY
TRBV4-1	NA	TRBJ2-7	ASSQDSGLPSYEQY
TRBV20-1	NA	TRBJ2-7	SASRAWDEQY
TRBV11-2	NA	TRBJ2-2	ASSDYSNTGELF
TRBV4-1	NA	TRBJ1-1	ASSLMGTAEAF
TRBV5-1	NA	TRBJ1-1	ASSNPTGTGTEAF
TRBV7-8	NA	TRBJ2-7	ASSRYGALTASYEQY
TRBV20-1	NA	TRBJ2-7	SARDEEGARSAQY
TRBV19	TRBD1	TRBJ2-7	ASSGTGTEQY